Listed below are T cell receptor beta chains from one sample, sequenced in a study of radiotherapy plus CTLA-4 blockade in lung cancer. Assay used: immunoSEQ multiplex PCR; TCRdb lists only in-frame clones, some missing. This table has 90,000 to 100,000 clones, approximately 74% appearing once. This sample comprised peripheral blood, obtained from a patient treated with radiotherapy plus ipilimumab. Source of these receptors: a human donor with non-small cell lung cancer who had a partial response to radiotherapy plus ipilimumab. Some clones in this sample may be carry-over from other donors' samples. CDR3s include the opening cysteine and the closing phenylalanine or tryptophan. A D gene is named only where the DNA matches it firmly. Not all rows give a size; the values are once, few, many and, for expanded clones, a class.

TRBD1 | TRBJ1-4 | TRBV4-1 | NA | CASSPGAGQGATNEKLFF | TGCGCCAGCAGCCCGGGGGCCGGACAGGGGGCAACTAATGAAAAACTGTTTTTT
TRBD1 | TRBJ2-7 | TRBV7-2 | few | CASSPGQPSYEQYF | TGTGCCAGCAGCCCGGGACAGCCCTCCTACGAGCAGTACTTC
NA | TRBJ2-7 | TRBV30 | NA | CAWSVGGEQYF | TGTGCCTGGAGTGTAGGGGGCGAGCAGTACTTC
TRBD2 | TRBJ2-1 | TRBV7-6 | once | CASSSTSGTRTEQFF | TGTGCCAGCAGCTCTACTAGCGGGACGAGAACTGAGCAGTTCTTC
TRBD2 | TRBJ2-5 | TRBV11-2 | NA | CASSPPGLAQETQYF | TGTGCCAGCAGCCCTCCGGGACTAGCACAAGAGACCCAGTACTTC
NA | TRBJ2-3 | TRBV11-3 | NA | CASRGVSPTDTQYF | TGTGCCAGCCGGGGAGTTTCGCCGACAGATACGCAGTATTTT
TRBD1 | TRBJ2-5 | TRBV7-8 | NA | CASSPWTGVETQYF | TGTGCCAGCAGCCCATGGACAGGTGTGGAGACCCAGTACTTC
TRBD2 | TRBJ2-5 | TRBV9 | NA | CASSAGLAGGGETQYF | TGTGCCAGCAGCGCGGGACTAGCGGGGGGCGGAGAGACCCAGTACTTC
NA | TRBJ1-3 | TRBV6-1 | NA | CASSAAGFGNTIYF | TGTGCCAGCAGTGCGGCGGGGTTCGGAAACACCATATATTTT
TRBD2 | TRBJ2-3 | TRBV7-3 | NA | CASSARLAGGTDTQYF | TGTGCCAGCAGCGCCAGACTAGCGGGAGGTACAGATACGCAGTATTTT
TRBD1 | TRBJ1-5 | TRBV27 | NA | CASRLTGDQPQHF | TGTGCCAGCAGATTAACAGGGGATCAGCCCCAGCATTTT
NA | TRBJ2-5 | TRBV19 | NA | CASSTRPPETQYF | TGTGCCAGCTCTACTAGACCGCCGGAGACCCAGTACTTC
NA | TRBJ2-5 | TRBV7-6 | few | CASSSDLFSGETQYF | TGTGCCAGCAGCTCGGACTTATTCTCGGGGGAGACCCAGTACTTC
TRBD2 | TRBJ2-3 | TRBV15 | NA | CATSRLAGGSTDTQYF | TGTGCCACCAGCAGACTAGCGGGAGGTAGCACAGATACGCAGTATTTT
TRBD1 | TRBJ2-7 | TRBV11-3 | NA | CASSLNRDSRLSGYEQYF | TGTGCCAGCAGCCTCAACCGGGACAGTCGTCTTAGTGGCTACGAGCAGTACTTC
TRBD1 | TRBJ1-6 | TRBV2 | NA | CASTGQGARITYNSPLHF | TGTGCCAGCACAGGGCAGGGGGCGCGAATTACCTATAATTCACCCCTCCACTTT
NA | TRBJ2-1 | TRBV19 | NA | CASSRGTEIYNEQFF | TGTGCCAGTAGCCGCGGGACAGAAATCTACAATGAGCAGTTCTTC
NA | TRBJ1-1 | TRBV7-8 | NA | CASSLIRTREAFF | TGTGCCAGCAGCTTAATCAGAACGCGGGAAGCTTTCTTT
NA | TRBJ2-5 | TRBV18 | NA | CASSPAPNREETQYF | TGTGCCAGCTCACCGGCCCCCAACCGAGAGGAGACTCAGTACTTC
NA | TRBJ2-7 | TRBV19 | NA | CASMSKGGSAYEQYF | TGTGCCAGTATGAGTAAAGGGGGATCAGCCTACGAGCAGTACTTC
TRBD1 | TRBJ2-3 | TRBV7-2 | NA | CASSRTGPTDTQYF | TGTGCCAGCAGCCGGACAGGCCCCACAGATACGCAGTATTTT
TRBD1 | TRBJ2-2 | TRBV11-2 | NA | CASSPDRANTGELFF | TGTGCCAGCAGCCCGGACAGGGCGAACACCGGGGAGCTGTTTTTT
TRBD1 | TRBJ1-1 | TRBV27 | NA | CASSLRRGRNTEAFF | TGTGCCAGCAGTCTCCGGAGGGGGCGAAACACTGAAGCTTTCTTT
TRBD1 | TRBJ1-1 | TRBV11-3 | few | CASSLLGQQGTEAFF | TGTGCCAGCAGCTTACTGGGACAGCAAGGGACTGAAGCTTTCTTT
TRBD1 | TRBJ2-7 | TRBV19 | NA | CASSTTGTGVYEQYF | TGTGCCAGTAGCACAACCGGGACAGGCGTCTACGAGCAGTACTTC
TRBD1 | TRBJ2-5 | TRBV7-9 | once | CASSRQGPQETQYF | TGTGCCAGCAGCCGACAGGGTCCCCAAGAGACCCAGTACTTC
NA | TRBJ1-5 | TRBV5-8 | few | CASSLGRDTNQPQHF | TGTGCCAGCAGCTTGGGCCGGGACACTAATCAGCCCCAGCATTTT
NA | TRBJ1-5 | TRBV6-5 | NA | CASTDGGYQPQHF | TGTGCCAGCACCGACGGGGGGTATCAGCCCCAGCATTTT
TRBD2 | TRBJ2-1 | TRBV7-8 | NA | CASSLAGVYEQFF | TGTGCCAGCAGTTTAGCGGGAGTGTATGAGCAGTTCTTC
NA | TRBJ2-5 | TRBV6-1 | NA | CASSEGPLETQYF | TGTGCCAGCAGTGAGGGGCCCCTTGAGACCCAGTACTTC
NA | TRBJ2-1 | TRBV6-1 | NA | CASSEAAGVLSFF | TGTGCCAGCAGCGAAGCCGCAGGGGTACTCAGCTTCTTC
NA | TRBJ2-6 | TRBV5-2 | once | CASNVRWEYTKSGHVLTF | TGTGCCAGCAACGTGAGATGGGAGTACACAAAGTCGGGCCACGTCCTGACTTTC